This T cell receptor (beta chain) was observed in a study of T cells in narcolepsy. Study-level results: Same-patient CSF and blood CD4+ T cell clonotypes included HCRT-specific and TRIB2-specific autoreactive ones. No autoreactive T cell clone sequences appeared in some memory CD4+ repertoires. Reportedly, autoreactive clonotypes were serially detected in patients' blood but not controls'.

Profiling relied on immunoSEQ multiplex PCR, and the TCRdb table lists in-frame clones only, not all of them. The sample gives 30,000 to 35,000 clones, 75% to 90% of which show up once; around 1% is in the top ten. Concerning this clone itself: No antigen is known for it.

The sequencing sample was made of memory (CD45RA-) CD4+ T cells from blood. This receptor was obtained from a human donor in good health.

The DNA of the CDR3 is TGTGCCAGTAGTACGGGGCGGGACAGGGCCAACGAGCAGTACTTC. Its protein product is CASSTGRDRANEQYF. The chain combines TRBV19 with TRBJ2-7; 9 bases line up with TRBD1. The germline CDR1 and CDR2 sequences are LNHDA and SQIVND (reference sequence). The CDR3 length is 15 residues. V dropped 4 bases and J dropped 5; count of bases not matched to a gene: 9. Full variable domain (outside the CDR3, taken from reference TRBV19 and TRBJ2-7): DGGITQSPKYLFRKEGQNVTLSCEQNLNHDAMYWYRQDPGQGLRLIYYSQIVNDFQKGDIAEGYSVSREKKESFPLTVTSAQKNPTAFYLCASSTGRDRANEQYFGPGTRLTVT.